These T cell receptor beta chains were read from a single sample in a study of cytomegalovirus exposure and HLA in healthy donors. Sequenced by immunoSEQ multiplex PCR; TCRdb stores in-frame clones only, minus some. Counted here are under 200,000 clones, about 77% occurring once; the ten biggest clones make up 1.3%. The sequenced sample consisted of PBMCs. The receptors were sampled from a young man in good health and CMV-seronegative. The CDR3 runs from the conserved cysteine through the conserved F or W. Each record gives: clone size, J gene, V gene, D gene, CDR3 DNA, CDR3 protein. The D gene is left open where the match is weak. Size values are once, few and many counts, or a class for expanded clones, and some rows have none.

clone_size: -
j_call: TRBJ1-3
v_call: TRBV6-6
d_call: -
cdr3_nt: TGTGCCAGCAGACGACAGGCTGGAAACACCATATATTTT
cdr3_aa: CASRRQAGNTIYF

clone_size: -
j_call: TRBJ1-1
v_call: TRBV11-2
d_call: -
cdr3_nt: TGTGCCAGCAGGCCACAATTGGGAGGGCGGTACACTGAAGCTTTCTTT
cdr3_aa: CASRPQLGGRYTEAFF

clone_size: -
j_call: TRBJ2-4
v_call: TRBV27
d_call: TRBD2
cdr3_nt: TGTGCCAGCAGTTGGACTAGCGGGACAGGTTTGAGCAAAAACATTCAGTACTTC
cdr3_aa: CASSWTSGTGLSKNIQYF

clone_size: -
j_call: TRBJ2-2
v_call: TRBV30
d_call: -
cdr3_nt: TGTGCCTGGAGTGTTAACCTAAACACCGGGGAGCTGTTTTTT
cdr3_aa: CAWSVNLNTGELFF

clone_size: -
j_call: TRBJ1-1
v_call: TRBV4-3
d_call: -
cdr3_nt: TGCGCCAGCAGCCAGAGGGCATTATCGAACACTGAAGCTTTCTTT
cdr3_aa: CASSQRALSNTEAFF

clone_size: -
j_call: TRBJ1-4
v_call: TRBV5-1
d_call: TRBD1
cdr3_nt: TGCGCCAGCAGCTTTGACAGGGGGACTAATGAAAAACTGTTTTTT
cdr3_aa: CASSFDRGTNEKLFF

clone_size: -
j_call: TRBJ2-6
v_call: TRBV7-3
d_call: -
cdr3_nt: TGTGCCAGCAGTCGGACCGGGACAACCTCTGGGGCCAACGTCCTGACTTTC
cdr3_aa: CASSRTGTTSGANVLTF

clone_size: -
j_call: TRBJ2-2
v_call: TRBV4-3
d_call: -
cdr3_nt: TGCGCCAGCAGCCAATCTGCGCGGGGGAACACCGGGGAGCTGTTTTTT
cdr3_aa: CASSQSARGNTGELFF

clone_size: -
j_call: TRBJ1-1
v_call: TRBV28
d_call: -
cdr3_nt: TGTGCCAGCAGTGTACAGGTTCCCATGAACACTGAAGCTTTCTTT
cdr3_aa: CASSVQVPMNTEAFF

clone_size: -
j_call: TRBJ2-7
v_call: TRBV27
d_call: TRBD1
cdr3_nt: TGTGCCAGCAGTCAAGGGGACAGCTACGAGCAGTACTTC
cdr3_aa: CASSQGDSYEQYF

clone_size: few
j_call: TRBJ1-4
v_call: TRBV5-1
d_call: -
cdr3_nt: TGCGCCAGCAGGTTCGGAGGAGGGAGGGAGGCGGAAAAACTGTTTTTT
cdr3_aa: CASRFGGGREAEKLFF

clone_size: -
j_call: TRBJ2-7
v_call: TRBV7-2
d_call: TRBD2
cdr3_nt: TGTGCCAGCAGCGCGACTAGCGGGGGGGCCAAACAGTACTTC
cdr3_aa: CASSATSGGAKQYF

clone_size: -
j_call: TRBJ2-2
v_call: TRBV7-2
d_call: TRBD2
cdr3_nt: TGTGCCAGCAGCGAAAGAACTAGCGGGGGACCCGGGGAGCTGTTTTTT
cdr3_aa: CASSERTSGGPGELFF

clone_size: -
j_call: TRBJ2-7
v_call: TRBV19
d_call: -
cdr3_nt: TGTGCCAGTAGTATAGTCGATACAGGGCTCGGGAACGAGCAGTACTTC
cdr3_aa: CASSIVDTGLGNEQYF

clone_size: -
j_call: TRBJ1-6
v_call: TRBV6-1
d_call: -
cdr3_nt: TGTGCCAGCATGACAGACTATAATTCACCCCTCCACTTT
cdr3_aa: CASMTDYNSPLHF

clone_size: -
j_call: TRBJ2-7
v_call: TRBV7-7
d_call: -
cdr3_nt: TGTGCTAGCAGCTTCAGGGCGCCGGACAGTGAAGCCTACGAGCAGTACTTC
cdr3_aa: CASSFRAPDSEAYEQYF

clone_size: -
j_call: TRBJ1-2
v_call: TRBV25-1
d_call: -
cdr3_nt: TGTGCCAGCAGGGACGACAGTCCCTATGGCTACACCTTC
cdr3_aa: CASRDDSPYGYTF

clone_size: -
j_call: TRBJ2-1
v_call: TRBV25-1
d_call: -
cdr3_nt: TGTGCCAGCAGTGAAAACTGGGGGGATGACAATGAGCAGTTCTTC
cdr3_aa: CASSENWGDDNEQFF

clone_size: -
j_call: TRBJ1-2
v_call: TRBV28
d_call: -
cdr3_nt: TGTGCCAGCAGGCCCCAGGGAACCTATGGCTACACCTTC
cdr3_aa: CASRPQGTYGYTF

clone_size: -
j_call: TRBJ2-1
v_call: TRBV5-1
d_call: -
cdr3_nt: TGCGCCAGCAGCCCGGACAGCAACCGTTACAATGAGCAGTTCTTC
cdr3_aa: CASSPDSNRYNEQFF

clone_size: -
j_call: TRBJ1-5
v_call: TRBV10-3
d_call: -
cdr3_nt: TGTGCCATCAGTGGAGGGGACACCTATCAGCCCCAGCATTTT
cdr3_aa: CAISGGDTYQPQHF

clone_size: once
j_call: TRBJ2-5
v_call: TRBV7-2
d_call: TRBD2
cdr3_nt: TGTGCCAGCAGCGGAGCGGGGCAAGAGACCCAGTACTTC
cdr3_aa: CASSGAGQETQYF

clone_size: -
j_call: TRBJ2-3
v_call: TRBV5-1
d_call: -
cdr3_nt: TGCGCCAGCATGACAGGAAACCCCACAGATACGCAGTATTTT
cdr3_aa: CASMTGNPTDTQYF

clone_size: -
j_call: TRBJ2-7
v_call: TRBV19
d_call: TRBD1
cdr3_nt: TGTGCCAGTAGGGGACAGAGCTCCTACGAGCAGTACTTC
cdr3_aa: CASRGQSSYEQYF

clone_size: once
j_call: TRBJ2-7
v_call: TRBV5-4
d_call: -
cdr3_nt: TGTGCCAGCTCCTCCCCGGGGTACGAGCAGTACTTC
cdr3_aa: CASSSPGYEQYF

clone_size: -
j_call: TRBJ1-4
v_call: TRBV30
d_call: TRBD1
cdr3_nt: TGTGCCACCCAAGGGACAGGGTCTGAAAAACTGTTTTTT
cdr3_aa: CATQGTGSEKLFF

clone_size: -
j_call: TRBJ2-7
v_call: TRBV7-9
d_call: TRBD2
cdr3_nt: TGTGCCAGCAGCCACTCGGGGACTACTACGTCGCAGTACTTC
cdr3_aa: CASSHSGTTTSQYF

clone_size: -
j_call: TRBJ2-5
v_call: TRBV9
d_call: -
cdr3_nt: TGTGCCAGCAGCGTAGACCAGGGAAGGGAGACCCAGTACTTC
cdr3_aa: CASSVDQGRETQYF

clone_size: -
j_call: TRBJ2-1
v_call: TRBV29-1
d_call: TRBD2
cdr3_nt: TGCAGCGTTGAAGTGACACTAGCGGGAGCCAATGAGCAGTTCTTC
cdr3_aa: CSVEVTLAGANEQFF

clone_size: -
j_call: TRBJ2-1
v_call: TRBV10-3
d_call: TRBD1
cdr3_nt: TGTGCCATCACCGGGTCGACAGGGGTCATCAATGAGCAGTTCTTC
cdr3_aa: CAITGSTGVINEQFF

clone_size: -
j_call: TRBJ2-7
v_call: TRBV7-9
d_call: -
cdr3_nt: TGTGCCAGCAGCTTAATGGGGCCTATATACGAGCAGTACTTC
cdr3_aa: CASSLMGPIYEQYF

clone_size: -
j_call: TRBJ2-1
v_call: TRBV5-1
d_call: TRBD2
cdr3_nt: TGCGCCAGCAGCACTCTAGCGGGGGACGACAATGAGCAGTTCTTC
cdr3_aa: CASSTLAGDDNEQFF

clone_size: -
j_call: TRBJ2-2
v_call: TRBV4-2
d_call: TRBD2
cdr3_nt: TGTGCCAGCAGCCCACACCTCATCGCGGGAGGGCATATCGGGGAGCTGTTTTTT
cdr3_aa: CASSPHLIAGGHIGELFF

clone_size: -
j_call: TRBJ2-5
v_call: TRBV5-6
d_call: TRBD2
cdr3_nt: TGTGCCAGCAGCTTGGTAAAGCGGGGGGCCGAAAAAGAGACCCAGTACTTC
cdr3_aa: CASSLVKRGAEKETQYF

clone_size: -
j_call: TRBJ2-6
v_call: TRBV28
d_call: -
cdr3_nt: TGTGCCAGCAGTTTACAGGGTCAGGCCGGGGCCAACGTCCTGACTTTC
cdr3_aa: CASSLQGQAGANVLTF

clone_size: -
j_call: TRBJ2-1
v_call: TRBV7-2
d_call: -
cdr3_nt: TGTGCCAGCAGCTCCCAAACAGGGATTCACTACAATGAGCAGTTCTTC
cdr3_aa: CASSSQTGIHYNEQFF

clone_size: -
j_call: TRBJ2-1
v_call: TRBV6-5
d_call: TRBD2
cdr3_nt: TGTGCCAGCAGTTACTCCGGGACTAGACAGAATGAGCAGTTCTTC
cdr3_aa: CASSYSGTRQNEQFF

clone_size: -
j_call: TRBJ2-1
v_call: TRBV25-1
d_call: TRBD1
cdr3_nt: TGTGCCAGCAGTGAATACGGGACAGGAGACAATGAGCAGTTCTTC
cdr3_aa: CASSEYGTGDNEQFF

clone_size: -
j_call: TRBJ2-3
v_call: TRBV7-9
d_call: TRBD1
cdr3_nt: TGTGCCAGCACAGGGGGCGGTTTCACAGATACGCAGTATTTT
cdr3_aa: CASTGGGFTDTQYF

clone_size: once
j_call: TRBJ2-1
v_call: TRBV7-3
d_call: TRBD2
cdr3_nt: TGTGCCAGCAGCTTACTAGCGGGGGGCCCGAATTCTGAGCAGTTCTTC
cdr3_aa: CASSLLAGGPNSEQFF

clone_size: -
j_call: TRBJ1-2
v_call: TRBV4-1
d_call: -
cdr3_nt: TGCGCCAGCAGCCAACAGGCCCCCTACTATGGCTACACCTTC
cdr3_aa: CASSQQAPYYGYTF

clone_size: -
j_call: TRBJ2-1
v_call: TRBV10-2
d_call: TRBD2
cdr3_nt: TGCGCCCCCCGTACTAGCGGGGACTACAATGAGCAGTTCTTC
cdr3_aa: CAPRTSGDYNEQFF

clone_size: -
j_call: TRBJ1-4
v_call: TRBV16
d_call: -
cdr3_nt: TGTGCCAGCAGCCAAGCGATCGAAAAACTGTTTTTT
cdr3_aa: CASSQAIEKLFF

clone_size: -
j_call: TRBJ2-2
v_call: TRBV5-1
d_call: TRBD1
cdr3_nt: TGCGCCAGCAGCTTTTGGGACAGGGTCACCGGGGAGCTGTTTTTT
cdr3_aa: CASSFWDRVTGELFF

clone_size: -
j_call: TRBJ1-4
v_call: TRBV19
d_call: -
cdr3_nt: TGTGCCAGTAGTATGGGCAGCCCAACCGTTAATGAAAAACTGTTTTTT
cdr3_aa: CASSMGSPTVNEKLFF

clone_size: -
j_call: TRBJ1-4
v_call: TRBV18
d_call: TRBD1
cdr3_nt: TGTGCCAGCTCACCAGGCGGACAGGGCGGTCGAGCTAATGAAAAACTGTTTTTT
cdr3_aa: CASSPGGQGGRANEKLFF

clone_size: -
j_call: TRBJ2-5
v_call: TRBV4-1
d_call: TRBD2
cdr3_nt: TGCGCCAGCAGCGTGGGGGGACTAGCGGGAGAGACCCAGTACTTC
cdr3_aa: CASSVGGLAGETQYF

clone_size: -
j_call: TRBJ2-3
v_call: TRBV21-1
d_call: -
cdr3_nt: TGTGCCAGCAGGATCGGACTAGCAATGGATACGCAGTATTTT
cdr3_aa: CASRIGLAMDTQYF